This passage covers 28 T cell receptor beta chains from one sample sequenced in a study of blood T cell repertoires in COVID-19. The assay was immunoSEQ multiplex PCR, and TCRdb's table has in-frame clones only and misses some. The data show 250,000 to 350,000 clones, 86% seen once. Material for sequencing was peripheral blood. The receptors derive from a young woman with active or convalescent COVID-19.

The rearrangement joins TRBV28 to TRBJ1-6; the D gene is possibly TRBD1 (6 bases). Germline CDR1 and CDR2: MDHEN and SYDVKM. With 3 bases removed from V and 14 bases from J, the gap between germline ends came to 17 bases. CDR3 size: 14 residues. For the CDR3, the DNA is TGTGCCAGCAGTTTTGTGGGGGCATCTTTCACCCTCCACTTT. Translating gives CASSFVGASFTLHF.

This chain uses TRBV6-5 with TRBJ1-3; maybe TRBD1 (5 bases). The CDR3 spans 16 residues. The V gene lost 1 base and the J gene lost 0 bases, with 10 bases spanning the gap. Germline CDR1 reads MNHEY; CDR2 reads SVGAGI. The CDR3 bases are TGTGCCAGCAGTTACTTGCCAGGGAACTCTGGAAACACCATATATTTT. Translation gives CASSYLPGNSGNTIYF.

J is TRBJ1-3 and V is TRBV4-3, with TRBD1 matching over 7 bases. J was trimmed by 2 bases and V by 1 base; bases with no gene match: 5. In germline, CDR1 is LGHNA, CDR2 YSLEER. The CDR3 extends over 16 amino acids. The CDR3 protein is CASSQGIQGAGNTIYF. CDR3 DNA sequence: TGCGCCAGCAGCCAAGGAATCCAGGGGGCTGGAAACACCATATATTTT.

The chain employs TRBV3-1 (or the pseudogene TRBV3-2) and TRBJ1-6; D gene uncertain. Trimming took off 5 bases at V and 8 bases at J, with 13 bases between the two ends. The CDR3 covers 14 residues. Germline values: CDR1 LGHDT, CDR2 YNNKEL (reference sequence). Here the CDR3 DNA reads TGTGCCAGCAGCTCAACGGCCCGGGATTCACCCCTCCACTTT. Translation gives CASSSTARDSPLHF.

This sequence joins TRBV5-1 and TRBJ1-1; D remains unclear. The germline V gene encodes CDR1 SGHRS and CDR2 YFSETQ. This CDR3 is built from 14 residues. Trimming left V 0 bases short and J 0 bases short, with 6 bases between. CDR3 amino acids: CASSLVTLNTEAFF. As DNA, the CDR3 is TGCGCCAGCAGCTTGGTTACTTTGAACACTGAAGCTTTCTTT.

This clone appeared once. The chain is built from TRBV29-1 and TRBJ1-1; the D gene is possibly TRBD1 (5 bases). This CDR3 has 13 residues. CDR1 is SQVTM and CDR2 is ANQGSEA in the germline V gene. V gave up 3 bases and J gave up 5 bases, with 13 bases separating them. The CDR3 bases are TGCAGCGTTGACGGTATTCAGGGAACTGAAGCTTTCTTT. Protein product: CSVDGIQGTEAFF. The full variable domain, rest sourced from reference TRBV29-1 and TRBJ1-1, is SAVISQKPSRDICQRGTSLTIQCQVDSQVTMMFWYRQQPGQSLTLIATANQGSEATYESGFVIDKFPISRPNLTFSTLTVSNMSPEDSSIYLCSVDGIQGTEAFFGQGTRLTVV.

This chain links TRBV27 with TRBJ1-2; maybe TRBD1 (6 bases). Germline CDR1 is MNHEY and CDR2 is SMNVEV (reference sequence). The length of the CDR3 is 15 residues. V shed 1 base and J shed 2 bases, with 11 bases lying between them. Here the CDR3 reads CASSLWAGDNYGYTF. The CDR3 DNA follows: TGTGCCAGCAGTTTATGGGCAGGGGACAACTATGGCTACACCTTC.

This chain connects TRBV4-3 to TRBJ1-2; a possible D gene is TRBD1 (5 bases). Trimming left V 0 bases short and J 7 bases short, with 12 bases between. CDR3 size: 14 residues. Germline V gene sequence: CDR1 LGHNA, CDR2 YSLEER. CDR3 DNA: TGCGCCAGCAGCCAAGAGATGGGTCAGGGTGGCTACACCTTC. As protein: CASSQEMGQGGYTF.

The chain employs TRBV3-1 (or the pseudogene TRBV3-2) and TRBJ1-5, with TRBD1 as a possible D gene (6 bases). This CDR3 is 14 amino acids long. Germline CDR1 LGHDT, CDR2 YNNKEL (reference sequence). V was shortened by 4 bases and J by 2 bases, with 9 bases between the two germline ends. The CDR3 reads CASSPRGGNQPQHF. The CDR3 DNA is TGTGCCAGCAGCCCCAGGGGCGGCAATCAGCCCCAGCATTTT.

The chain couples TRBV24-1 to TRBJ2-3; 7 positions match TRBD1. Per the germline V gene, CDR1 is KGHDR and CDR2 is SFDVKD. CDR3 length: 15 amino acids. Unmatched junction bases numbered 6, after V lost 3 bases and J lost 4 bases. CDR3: CATSDPGQPSDTQYF. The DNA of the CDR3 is TGTGCCACCAGTGATCCGGGACAGCCCTCAGATACGCAGTATTTT.

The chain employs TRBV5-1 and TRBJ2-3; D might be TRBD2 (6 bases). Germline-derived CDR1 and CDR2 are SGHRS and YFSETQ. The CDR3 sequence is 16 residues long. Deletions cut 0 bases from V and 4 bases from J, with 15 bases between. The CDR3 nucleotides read TGCGCCAGCAGCTTGGTATCCGGGGGTTCCGCAGATACGCAGTATTTT. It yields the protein CASSLVSGGSADTQYF.

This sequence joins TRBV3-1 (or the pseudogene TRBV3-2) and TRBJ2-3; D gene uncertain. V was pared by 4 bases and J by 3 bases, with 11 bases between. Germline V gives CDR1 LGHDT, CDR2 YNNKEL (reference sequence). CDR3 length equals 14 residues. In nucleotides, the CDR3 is TGTGCCAGCAGCCCTTCTGTCCTAACAGATACGCAGTATTTT. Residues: CASSPSVLTDTQYF.

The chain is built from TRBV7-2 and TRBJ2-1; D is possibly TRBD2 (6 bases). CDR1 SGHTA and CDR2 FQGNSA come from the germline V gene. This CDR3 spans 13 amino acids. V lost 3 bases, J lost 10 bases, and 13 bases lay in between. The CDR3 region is CASSFRVRGEQFF. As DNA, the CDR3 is TGTGCCAGCAGCTTTCGGGTCCGGGGGGAGCAGTTCTTC.

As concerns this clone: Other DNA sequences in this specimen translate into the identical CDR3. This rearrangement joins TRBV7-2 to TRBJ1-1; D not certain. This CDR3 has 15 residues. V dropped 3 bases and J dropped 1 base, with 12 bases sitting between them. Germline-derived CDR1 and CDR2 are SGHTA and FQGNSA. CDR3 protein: CASSLVGGSNTEAFF. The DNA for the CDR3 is TGTGCCAGCAGCTTGGTAGGAGGTTCGAACACTGAAGCTTTCTTT.

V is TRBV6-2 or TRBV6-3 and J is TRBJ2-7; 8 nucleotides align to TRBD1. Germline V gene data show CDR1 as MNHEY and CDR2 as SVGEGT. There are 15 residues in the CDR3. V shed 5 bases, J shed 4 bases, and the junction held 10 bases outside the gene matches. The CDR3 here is CASSVPPRTGYEQYF. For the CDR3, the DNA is TGTGCCAGCAGTGTTCCCCCTCGGACAGGGTACGAGCAGTACTTC.

The CDR3: CASSLNPAGNTEAFF. Written as DNA, the CDR3 is TGTGCCAGCAGCTTAAATCCGGCGGGGAACACTGAAGCTTTCTTT. The chain links TRBV7-3 to TRBJ1-1, with D unresolved. Germline values: CDR1 SGHTA, CDR2 FQGTGA. The length of the CDR3 is 15 residues. V lost 1 base and J 1 base, leaving 10 bases between the germline ends. Variable domain in full (rest from reference TRBV7-3 and TRBJ1-1): GAGVSQTPSNKVTEKGKYVELRCDPISGHTALYWYRQSLGQGPEFLIYFQGTGAADDSGLPNDRFFAVRPEGSVSTLKIQRTERGDSAVYLCASSLNPAGNTEAFFGQGTRLTVV.

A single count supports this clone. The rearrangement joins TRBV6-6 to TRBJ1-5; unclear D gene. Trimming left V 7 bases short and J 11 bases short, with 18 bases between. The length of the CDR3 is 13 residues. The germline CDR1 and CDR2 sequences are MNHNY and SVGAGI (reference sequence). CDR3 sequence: CASNDNRGASQHF. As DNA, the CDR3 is TGTGCCAGCAACGACAACCGGGGAGCTTCCCAGCATTTT.

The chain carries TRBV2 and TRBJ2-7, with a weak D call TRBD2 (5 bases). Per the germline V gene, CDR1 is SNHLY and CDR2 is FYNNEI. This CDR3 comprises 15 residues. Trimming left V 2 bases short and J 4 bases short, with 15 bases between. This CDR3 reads CASSESGRSLYEQYF. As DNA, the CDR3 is TGTGCCAGCAGTGAAAGTGGGAGATCTCTTTACGAGCAGTACTTC.

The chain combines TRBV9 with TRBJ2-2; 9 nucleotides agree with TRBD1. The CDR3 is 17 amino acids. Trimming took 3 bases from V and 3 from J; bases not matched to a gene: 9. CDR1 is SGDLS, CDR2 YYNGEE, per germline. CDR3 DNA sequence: TGTGCCAGCAGCGCACCGCTACAGGGGGCGGACACCGGGGAGCTGTTTTTT. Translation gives CASSAPLQGADTGELFF.

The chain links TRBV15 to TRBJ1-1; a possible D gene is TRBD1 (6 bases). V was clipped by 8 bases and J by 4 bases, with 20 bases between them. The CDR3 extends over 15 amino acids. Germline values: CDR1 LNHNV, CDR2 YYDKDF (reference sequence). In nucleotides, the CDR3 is TGTGCCACCGCCTCTTCGGACAGAGAGGGCACTGAAGCTTTCTTT. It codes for CATASSDREGTEAFF.

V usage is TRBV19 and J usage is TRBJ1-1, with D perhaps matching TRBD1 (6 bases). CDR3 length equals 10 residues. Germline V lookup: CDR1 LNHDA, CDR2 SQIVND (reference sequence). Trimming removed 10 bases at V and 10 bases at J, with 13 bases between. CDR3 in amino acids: CATQGKRAFF. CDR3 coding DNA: TGTGCCACCCAGGGGAAAAGAGCTTTCTTT.

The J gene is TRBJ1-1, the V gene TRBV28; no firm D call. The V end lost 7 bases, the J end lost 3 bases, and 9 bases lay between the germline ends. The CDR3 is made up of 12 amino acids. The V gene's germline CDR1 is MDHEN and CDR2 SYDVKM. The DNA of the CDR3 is TGTGCCAGCAACCACGGGGACACTGAAGCTTTCTTT. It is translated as CASNHGDTEAFF.

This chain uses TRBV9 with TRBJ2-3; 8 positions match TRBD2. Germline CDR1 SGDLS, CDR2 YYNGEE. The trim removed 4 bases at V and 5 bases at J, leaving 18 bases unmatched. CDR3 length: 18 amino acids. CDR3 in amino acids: CASSPRLVGGGIVDTQYF. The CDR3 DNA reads TGTGCCAGCAGCCCCCGTTTGGTTGGCGGGGGGATCGTAGATACGCAGTATTTT.

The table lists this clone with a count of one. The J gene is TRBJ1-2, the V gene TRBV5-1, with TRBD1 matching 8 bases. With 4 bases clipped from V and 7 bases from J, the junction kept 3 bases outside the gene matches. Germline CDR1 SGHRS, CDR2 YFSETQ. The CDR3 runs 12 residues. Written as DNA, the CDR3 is TGCGCCAGCAGCCCCGGACAGGGTGGCTACACCTTC. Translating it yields CASSPGQGGYTF.

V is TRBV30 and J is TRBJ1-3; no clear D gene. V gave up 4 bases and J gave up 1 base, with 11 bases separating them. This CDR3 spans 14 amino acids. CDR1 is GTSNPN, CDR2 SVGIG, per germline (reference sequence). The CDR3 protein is CAWNRVRSGNTIYF. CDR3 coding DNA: TGTGCCTGGAACCGGGTCCGTTCTGGAAACACCATATATTTT.

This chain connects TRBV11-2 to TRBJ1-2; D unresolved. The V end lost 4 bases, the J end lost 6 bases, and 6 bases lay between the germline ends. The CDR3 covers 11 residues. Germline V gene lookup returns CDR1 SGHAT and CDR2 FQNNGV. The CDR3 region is CASSSVHGYTF. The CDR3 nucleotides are TGTGCCAGCAGCTCTGTCCATGGCTACACCTTC.

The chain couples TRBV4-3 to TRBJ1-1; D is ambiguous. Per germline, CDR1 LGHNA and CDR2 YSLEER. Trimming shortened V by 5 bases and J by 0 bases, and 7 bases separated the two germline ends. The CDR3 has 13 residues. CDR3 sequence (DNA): TGCGCCAGCAGCTATAGTATGAACACTGAAGCTTTCTTT. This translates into CASSYSMNTEAFF.

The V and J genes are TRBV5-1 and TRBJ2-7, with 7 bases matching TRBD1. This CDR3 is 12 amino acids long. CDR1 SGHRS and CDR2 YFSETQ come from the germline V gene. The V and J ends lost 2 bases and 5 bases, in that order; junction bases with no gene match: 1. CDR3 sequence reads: CASSFQGDEQYF. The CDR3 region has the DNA TGCGCCAGCAGCTTCCAGGGGGACGAGCAGTACTTC.